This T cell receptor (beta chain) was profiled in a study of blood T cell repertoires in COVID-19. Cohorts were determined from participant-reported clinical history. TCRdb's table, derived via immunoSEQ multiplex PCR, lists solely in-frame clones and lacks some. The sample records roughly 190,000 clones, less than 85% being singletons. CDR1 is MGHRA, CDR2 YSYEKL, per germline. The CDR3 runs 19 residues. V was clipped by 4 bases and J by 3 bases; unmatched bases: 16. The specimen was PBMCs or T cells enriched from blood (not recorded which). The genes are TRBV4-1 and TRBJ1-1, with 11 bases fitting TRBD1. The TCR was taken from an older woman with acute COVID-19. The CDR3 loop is CASSPHPAGTGGGYTEAFF. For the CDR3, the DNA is TGCGCCAGCAGCCCCCACCCCGCAGGGACAGGGGGGGGATACACTGAAGCTTTCTTT.